Shown below are 19 T cell receptor beta chains from a single sample sequenced in a study of CD8+ T cells in alopecia areata. Sequencing used cDNA as its template, made by extracting RNA and reverse transcribing it. Data came from immunoSEQ multiplex PCR; TCRdb stores just in-frame clones and leaves some out. The sample records roughly 280,000 clones, 60% being singletons. As to treatment: oral pan-JAK inhibitor, 5-10 mg twice daily. The sample was CD4+ T cells sorted from blood, taken around week 54, from a patient treated with tofacitinib. These receptors all stem from a human donor with alopecia areata.

V is TRBV11-1 and J is TRBJ2-2; D might be TRBD1 (6 bases). CDR3 length: 14 amino acids. Germline V gene sequence: CDR1 SGHAT, CDR2 FQDESV (reference sequence). Trimming stripped 2 bases from V and 4 bases from J, with 8 bases between. The chain's CDR3 is CASSLYRVTGELFF. CDR3 sequence (DNA): TGTGCCAGCAGCTTATACAGGGTCACCGGGGAGCTGTTTTTT.

This chain connects TRBV7-3 to TRBJ1-2; no clear D gene. The CDR3 spans 13 residues. The germline gives CDR1 SGHTA, CDR2 FQGTGA. The V end lost 5 bases, the J end lost 2 bases, and 9 bases lay between the germline ends. As DNA, the CDR3 is TGTGCCAGCAGCCCTGGGCAAAACTATGGCTACACCTTC. Its protein product is CASSPGQNYGYTF.

The chain employs TRBV2 and TRBJ1-2; no clear D. Trimming stripped 8 bases from V and 1 base from J, with 14 bases between. Germline V lookup: CDR1 SNHLY, CDR2 FYNNEI. This CDR3 has 14 amino acids. The CDR3 DNA sequence: TGTGCCAGCGGGGAAACAGAAAATAACTATGGCTACACCTTC. Translating gives CASGETENNYGYTF.

This clone came up a few times. The chain carries TRBV7-9 and TRBJ1-6; no definite D call. The V and J ends lost 1 base and 8 bases respectively, with 9 bases between them. Germline values: CDR1 SEHNR, CDR2 FQNEAQ (reference sequence). This CDR3 spans 14 amino acids. This chain's CDR3 is CASSLVIGDSPLHF. For the CDR3, the DNA is TGTGCCAGCAGCTTAGTTATCGGAGATTCACCCCTCCACTTT.

This chain connects TRBV14 to TRBJ2-3; D unclear. The CDR3 spans 15 residues. V lost 5 bases and J 2 bases, leaving 14 bases between the germline ends. Germline V lookup: CDR1 SGHDN, CDR2 FVKESK. The CDR3 bases are TGTGCCAGCAGCTCCTGGACCAGGAACACAGATACGCAGTATTTT. Amino acids: CASSSWTRNTDTQYF.

This clone was found a few times. The V gene is TRBV29-1, the J gene TRBJ1-2; TRBD1 agrees at 7 bases. This CDR3 comprises 14 residues. After removal of 7 bases from V and 7 bases from J, the junction contained 15 bases not matched to a gene. Germline CDR1 is SQVTM and CDR2 is ANQGSEA. DNA for the CDR3: TGCAGCGCCCGACTCACAGGGGCCCCGGGTGGCTACACCTTC. Translation gives CSARLTGAPGGYTF. Drawing the rest from reference TRBV29-1 and TRBJ1-2, the complete variable domain is SAVISQKPSRDICQRGTSLTIQCQVDSQVTMMFWYRQQPGQSLTLIATANQGSEATYESGFVIDKFPISRPNLTFSTLTVSNMSPEDSSIYLCSARLTGAPGGYTFGSGTRLTVV.

In this sample, this clone turned up a few times. The J gene is TRBJ2-7, the V gene TRBV10-3, with TRBD1 matching over 8 bases. Germline CDR1 reads ENHRY; CDR2 reads SYGVKD. The CDR3 consists of 15 residues. V trimming: 1 base; J trimming: 2 bases; junction bases outside the gene matches: 4. CDR3 nucleotide sequence: TGTGCCATCAGTGAGTGGACAGGGATGGCCTACGAGCAGTACTTC. Translating it yields CAISEWTGMAYEQYF.

A single count supports this clone. The genes are TRBV29-1 and TRBJ1-6; D might be TRBD1 (5 bases). The V gene lost 4 bases and the J gene lost 9 bases, with 16 bases spanning the gap. This CDR3 is built from 14 residues. Germline V gene sequence: CDR1 SQVTM, CDR2 ANQGSEA. CDR3 nucleotide sequence: TGCAGCGTTGCCCTCGAGGGGTCGGGTTCACCCCTCCACTTT. Protein product: CSVALEGSGSPLHF.

The CDR3 reads CASSWIGGNQPQHF. The CDR3 DNA is TGTGCCAGCAGTTGGATAGGGGGCAATCAGCCCCAGCATTTT. The rearrangement uses TRBV6-6 and TRBJ1-5; D might be TRBD1 (5 bases). Trimming removed 4 bases from V and 2 bases from J, with 9 bases in between. The CDR3 extends over 14 amino acids. Germline V gene sequence: CDR1 MNHNY, CDR2 SVGAGI (reference sequence).

The J gene is TRBJ2-6, the V gene TRBV10-3; 9 bases fit TRBD1. The junction had 8 bases not matched to a gene; V was cut back by 4 bases and J by 7 bases. The CDR3 has 16 amino acids. Germline V CDR1 and CDR2: ENHRY, SYGVKD. CDR3 amino acids: CAISGLQGAGANVLTF. The CDR3 coding sequence is TGTGCCATCAGTGGACTACAGGGGGCCGGCGCCAACGTCCTGACTTTC.

For this clone: The sample holds other DNA sequences that translate to the same CDR3. J is TRBJ2-5 and V is TRBV7-2; no clear D gene. Per the germline V gene, CDR1 is SGHTA and CDR2 is FQGNSA. Trimming stripped 5 bases from V and 1 base from J, with 8 bases between. This CDR3 is 13 amino acids long. This CDR3 is CASSLTLQETQYF. CDR3 bases: TGTGCCAGCAGCCTCACGCTCCAAGAGACCCAGTACTTC.

This clone was observed a handful of times. This sequence joins TRBV5-4 and TRBJ1-2, with D possibly matching TRBD1 (6 bases). The CDR3 contains 15 residues. Germline lookup yields CDR1 SGHNT and CDR2 YYREEE (reference sequence). The V and J ends lost 1 base and 5 bases respectively, with 15 bases between them. Written as DNA, the CDR3 is TGTGCCAGCAGCTTGTTGGACAGTCCTTATTATGGCTACACCTTC. It encodes CASSLLDSPYYGYTF.

The CDR3 DNA follows: TGTGCCTGGAGTGTGGGGGGGACGGCCCAGTACTTC. It translates to CAWSVGGTAQYF. The chain joins TRBV30 to TRBJ2-5, with 7 bases identical to TRBD2. CDR1 is GTSNPN, CDR2 SVGIG, per germline (reference sequence). The CDR3 has 12 residues. The J segment lost 9 bases and the V segment lost 0 bases, leaving 4 bases of the junction unmatched.

This chain joins TRBV30 and TRBJ1-1, with D unclear. V lost 0 bases and J lost 5, with 10 bases in between. The length of the CDR3 is 13 residues. Germline V CDR1 and CDR2: GTSNPN, SVGIG (reference sequence). DNA for the CDR3: TGTGCCTGGAGTGTACTGGTGGGGACTGAAGCTTTCTTT. Its protein product is CAWSVLVGTEAFF.

The chain uses TRBV30 and TRBJ2-7; no definite D call. Germline CDR1 GTSNPN, CDR2 SVGIG (reference sequence). V lost 1 base, J lost 3 bases, and 7 bases lay in between. CDR3 length equals 12 residues. In nucleotides, the CDR3 is TGTGCCTGGAGTGAACAGTTCTACGAGCAGTACTTC. Translation gives CAWSEQFYEQYF.

The rearrangement links TRBV7-2 to TRBJ1-1; perhaps TRBD1 as D (5 bases). The CDR3 covers 14 residues. Trimming cost V 4 bases and J 10 bases, with 19 bases left between them. From germline, CDR1 is SGHTA and CDR2 FQGNSA. Here the CDR3 reads CASSYRAGYGGAFF. As DNA, the CDR3 is TGTGCCAGCAGCTACCGCGCAGGGTACGGGGGAGCTTTCTTT.

The chain links TRBV6-6 to TRBJ2-5; D not resolved. Deletions cut 5 bases from V and 2 bases from J, with 6 bases between. Germline V CDR1 and CDR2: MNHNY, SVGAGI (reference sequence). This CDR3 has 12 residues. Here the CDR3 reads CASSGQQETQYF. CDR3 bases: TGTGCCAGCAGTGGGCAGCAAGAGACCCAGTACTTC.

With regard to this clone: Other DNA sequences within the sample encode an identical CDR3. This sequence joins TRBV18 and TRBJ1-5; D is unclear. Between the trimmed V and J ends, which lost 3 bases and 2 bases, there was a span of 8 bases. CDR1 and CDR2 (germline): KGHSH, LQKENI. The CDR3 is made up of 14 amino acids. The CDR3 bases are TGTGCCAGCTCACCGGGCTTCGGCAATCAGCCCCAGCATTTT. Translated, it gives CASSPGFGNQPQHF.

This clone was recorded a few times. The V and J genes are TRBV7-9 and TRBJ1-6, with 7 bases fitting TRBD1. The trim removed 5 bases at V and 6 bases at J, leaving 4 bases unmatched. In germline, CDR1 is SEHNR, CDR2 FQNEAQ (reference sequence). This CDR3 has 14 residues. CDR3 bases: TGTGCCAGCAGCGGGGGACAGATTAATTCACCCCTCCACTTT. Its protein is CASSGGQINSPLHF.